Listed below are T cell receptor beta chains from one sample, sequenced in a study of graft-versus-host responses after intestinal transplantation. Assay: immunoSEQ multiplex PCR; the TCRdb copy retains only in-frame clones and omits some. The data show some 150,000 clones, with roughly 91% seen just once and roughly 0.19% held by the top ten. These TCRs' antigens remain unknown. Sequenced material: unstimulated CD4+ T cells sorted from spleen or lymph node cells, taken before intestinal transplant. The source of these receptors is a human donor who received an intestinal transplant. Each CDR3 is given with its conserved first and last residue. A D gene is named only where the DNA matches it firmly. Not every row has a clone size; where given, it reads once, few, many or a size class.

D	length	V	size	J	DNA	CDR3
-	16	TRBV27	-	TRBJ2-1	TGTGCCAGCAGTCCCTCGGGTGTTGACCGACACAATGAGCAGTTCTTC	CASSPSGVDRHNEQFF
-	15	TRBV30	once	TRBJ1-4	TGTGCCTGGAGCCCGACGGGAAGGGCTCGAGAAAAACTGTTTTTT	CAWSPTGRAREKLFF
-	13	TRBV9	-	TRBJ1-2	TGTGCCAGCAGCGTTAGCCCTGCAGGAGGCTACACCTTC	CASSVSPAGGYTF
-	14	TRBV19	-	TRBJ2-5	TGTGCCAGTAGTATCGGCCAGGCCCAAGAGACCCAGTACTTC	CASSIGQAQETQYF
-	13	TRBV27	once	TRBJ1-4	TGTGCCAGCAGTCGGGGGGCCGGGGAAAAACTGTTTTTT	CASSRGAGEKLFF
TRBD2	16	TRBV7-9	-	TRBJ2-7	TGTGCCAGCAGCTTAGCGACTAGCGGGAGATCCTACGAGCAGTACTTC	CASSLATSGRSYEQYF
-	15	TRBV2	-	TRBJ2-7	TGTGCCAGCAGTGTGGAATCCGCGAGCTCCTACGAGCAGTACTTC	CASSVESASSYEQYF
TRBD2	17	TRBV5-1	once	TRBJ2-3	TGCGCCAGCAGCCCCTACTCGAGCGGGAGGGTCACAGATACGCAGTATTTT	CASSPYSSGRVTDTQYF
TRBD2	13	TRBV30	-	TRBJ2-1	TGTGCCTGGACTAGCGGTTCCTACAATGAGCAGTTCTTC	CAWTSGSYNEQFF
-	15	TRBV9	-	TRBJ2-3	TGTGCCAGCAGCGTAGAGGGCGGTAGCACAGATACGCAGTATTTT	CASSVEGGSTDTQYF
-	16	TRBV7-2	-	TRBJ1-1	TGTGCCAGCAGCTTAAACGTGGCGGGGATGAACACTGAAGCTTTCTTT	CASSLNVAGMNTEAFF
-	13	TRBV6-1	few	TRBJ2-1	TGTGCCAGCAAGGGCGAGGGCTACAATGAGCAGTTCTTC	CASKGEGYNEQFF
-	11	TRBV6-1	-	TRBJ1-3	TGTGCCGTTCACTCTGGAAACACCATATATTTT	CAVHSGNTIYF
TRBD2	15	TRBV5-1	-	TRBJ2-1	TGCGCCAGCAGGGTGGGACTAGCGGGAGACAATGAGCAGTTCTTC	CASRVGLAGDNEQFF
TRBD2	16	TRBV10-3	-	TRBJ2-3	TGTGCCATCAGCTCCGGACTAGCGGGAGAAACAGATACGCAGTATTTT	CAISSGLAGETDTQYF
-	15	TRBV15	-	TRBJ2-5	TGTGCCACCAGCAGAGATCCGGCTAGTTCGGAGACCCAGTACTTC	CATSRDPASSETQYF
TRBD2	14	TRBV11-2	-	TRBJ2-4	TGTGCCAGCAGCTTAGGACTAGCAGGAAACATTCAGTACTTC	CASSLGLAGNIQYF
TRBD2	16	TRBV19	-	TRBJ2-2	TGTGCCAGTAGTACCCCAGCGGGAGGGAACACCGGGGAGCTGTTTTTT	CASSTPAGGNTGELFF
TRBD1	14	TRBV6-5	-	TRBJ1-2	TGTGCCAGCAGAGGTCCGGGACAGGGTGACGGCTACACCTTC	CASRGPGQGDGYTF
-	14	TRBV6-1	-	TRBJ2-7	TGTGCCAGCAGTCCCCCCCCAGGGATCTACGAGCAGTACTTC	CASSPPPGIYEQYF
-	13	TRBV6-1	-	TRBJ1-2	TGTGCCAGCAGTGATGCGGGACAAGGGGGCTACACCTTC	CASSDAGQGGYTF
-	12	TRBV6-5	-	TRBJ1-4	TGTGCCAGCAGCCCTGTACAAGAAAAACTGTTTTTT	CASSPVQEKLFF
-	17	TRBV18	-	TRBJ1-6	TGTGCCAGCTCACTAGGACAGTTGCCATCCTATAATTCACCCCTCCACTTT	CASSLGQLPSYNSPLHF
TRBD2	16	TRBV14	once	TRBJ2-3	TGTGCCAGCAGCAAAGGACTAGCGGGAGTAACAGATACGCAGTATTTT	CASSKGLAGVTDTQYF
-	13	TRBV14	-	TRBJ2-1	TGTGCCAGCAGCCAAATTACAGAGGGTGAGCAGTTCTTC	CASSQITEGEQFF
TRBD1	13	TRBV29-1	-	TRBJ1-2	TGCAGCGTTGGCCTGACAGGGAACTATGGCTACACCTTC	CSVGLTGNYGYTF
-	15	TRBV10-3	-	TRBJ1-1	TGTGCCATCAGTGAGTCTCCTGACTCGAACACTGAAGCTTTCTTT	CAISESPDSNTEAFF
TRBD2	15	TRBV5-4	-	TRBJ2-7	TGTGCCAGCAGCTTGGGAGCGGGGTCACCTGGGGAGCAGTACTTC	CASSLGAGSPGEQYF
TRBD2	16	TRBV4-1	-	TRBJ2-7	TGCGCCAGCAGCCAAGAAGAGGGACTAGCGAGATACGAGCAGTACTTC	CASSQEEGLARYEQYF
-	15	TRBV14	-	TRBJ2-7	TGTGCCAGCAGCCAAGTAGGTGGCAGGGTGCACGAGCAGTACTTC	CASSQVGGRVHEQYF